These 7 T cell receptor beta chains came from one sample sequenced in a study of T cells in Graves' hyperthyroidism and ophthalmopathy. The source material, RNA transcripts, was used to amplify TCR beta CDR3 regions. The study used the HTBI primer set for a first-round RT-PCR of the TCR CDR3. TCRdb reprocessed the multiplex PCR reads with MiXCR, giving one entry per CDR3 protein. The sample comprises 200,000 to 300,000 distinct CDR3 sequences, about 17% of which are singletons, and around 30% rests with the top ten. Sequenced: blood. All receptors derive from a woman aged 18 to 35 with Graves' ophthalmopathy.

In its sample, this clonotype was seen many times. This chain links TRBV10-3 with TRBJ2-5; 9 bases match TRBD1. The germline CDR1 and CDR2 sequences are ENHRY and SYGVKD. V dropped 6 bases and J dropped 7; count of bases not matched to a gene: 9. CDR3 length: 14 amino acids. CDR3 DNA: TGTGCCATCAGCGACAGGGGGGGGGAGAGGACCCAGTACTTC. Amino acid sequence: CAISDRGGERTQYF.

This clonotype was detected only a few times. The rearrangement links TRBV13 to TRBJ2-2; 8 bases are shared with TRBD2. This CDR3 contains 16 residues. CDR1 is PRHDT, CDR2 FYEKMQ, per germline (reference sequence). With 4 bases clipped from V and 1 base from J, the junction kept 5 bases outside the gene matches. The CDR3, as DNA: TGTGCCAGCAGCTGGACTAGCTCGGGGAACACCGGGGAGCTGTTTTTT. Translation gives CASSWTSSGNTGELFF.

In this sample, this clonotype turned up many times. V usage is TRBV2 and J usage is TRBJ1-2; 8 nucleotides align to TRBD1. CDR1 and CDR2 from the germline V gene are SNHLY and FYNNEI. This CDR3 is built from 14 residues. V was clipped by 4 bases and J by 3 bases; unmatched bases: 4. CDR3 sequence reads: CASSVRTGYYGYTF. CDR3 DNA: TGTGCCAGCAGTGTCCGGACAGGGTACTATGGCTACACCTTC.

The chain employs TRBV11-2 and TRBJ2-1; D unresolved. Between the trimmed V and J ends, which lost 1 base and 4 bases, there was a span of 11 bases. The germline V gene encodes CDR1 SGHAT and CDR2 FQNNGV. This CDR3 comprises 15 residues. CDR3 nucleotide sequence: TGTGCCAGCAGCTTAGTTGTAGGGTTGTACAATGAGCAGTTCTTC. Its translation is CASSLVVGLYNEQFF. The full variable domain, with the rest looked up from reference TRBV11-2 and TRBJ2-1, is EAGVAQSPRYKIIEKRQSVAFWCNPISGHATLYWYQQILGQGPKLLIQFQNNGVVDDSQLPKDRFSAERLKGVDSTLKIQPAKLEDSAVYLCASSLVVGLYNEQFFGPGTRLTVL.

The sample holds many counts of this clonotype. The chain carries TRBV28 and TRBJ2-3; 10 bases fit TRBD2. Germline V gene data show CDR1 as MDHEN and CDR2 as SYDVKM. Trimming cost V 8 bases and J 1 base; bases outside gene matches: 9. The CDR3 spans 16 residues. For the CDR3, the DNA is TGTGCCAGCCCCCCTAGCGGGGGAATTGGCACAGATACGCAGTATTTT. This sequence encodes CASPPSGGIGTDTQYF. Filled out from reference TRBV28 and TRBJ2-3, the complete variable domain reads DVKVTQSSRYLVKRTGEKVFLECVQDMDHENMFWYRQDPGLGLRLIYFSYDVKMKEKGDIPEGYSVSREKKERFSLILESASTNQTSMYLCASPPSGGIGTDTQYFGPGTRLTVL.

This clonotype was counted many times. This CDR3 reads CASRLLEGYEQYF. The CDR3 DNA follows: TGTGCCAGCCGACTCCTCGAAGGGTACGAGCAGTACTTC. This rearrangement joins TRBV27 to TRBJ2-7; D is unresolved. CDR3 size: 13 residues. V lost 8 bases to trimming and J lost 4 bases, with 15 bases between them. Per the germline V gene, CDR1 is MNHEY and CDR2 is SMNVEV (reference sequence).

Here the CDR3 reads CATRGHLRSSYNSPLHF. The CDR3, as DNA: TGTGCTACAAGGGGGCATCTCAGGAGCTCCTATAATTCACCCCTCCACTTT. The V call is TRBV12-3 or TRBV12-4, the J call TRBJ1-6; 7 bases agree with TRBD1. The CDR3 spans 17 residues.